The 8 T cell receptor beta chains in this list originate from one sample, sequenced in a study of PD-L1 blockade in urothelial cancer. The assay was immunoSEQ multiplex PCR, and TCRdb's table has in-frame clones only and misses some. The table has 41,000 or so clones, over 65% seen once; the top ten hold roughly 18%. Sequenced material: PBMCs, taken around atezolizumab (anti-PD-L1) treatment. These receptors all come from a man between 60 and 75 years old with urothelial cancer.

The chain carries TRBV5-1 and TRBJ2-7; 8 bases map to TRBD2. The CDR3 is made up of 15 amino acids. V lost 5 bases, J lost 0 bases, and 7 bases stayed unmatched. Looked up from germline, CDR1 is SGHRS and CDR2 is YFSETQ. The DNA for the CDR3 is TGCGCCAGCAGGGTTATAGCGGGGAACTCCTACGAGCAGTACTTC. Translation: CASRVIAGNSYEQYF.

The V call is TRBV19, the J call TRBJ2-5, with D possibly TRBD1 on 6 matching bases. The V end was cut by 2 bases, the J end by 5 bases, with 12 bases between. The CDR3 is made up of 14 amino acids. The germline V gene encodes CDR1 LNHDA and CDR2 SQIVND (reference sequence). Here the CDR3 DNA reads TGTGCCAGTAGTATAAGTCCTAGGGGGGAGACCCAGTACTTC. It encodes CASSISPRGETQYF.

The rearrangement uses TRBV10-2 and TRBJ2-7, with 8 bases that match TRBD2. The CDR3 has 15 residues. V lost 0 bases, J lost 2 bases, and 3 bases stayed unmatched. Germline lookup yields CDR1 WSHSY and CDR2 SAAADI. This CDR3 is CASSESIAGTYEQYF. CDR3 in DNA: TGCGCCAGCAGTGAGTCGATAGCGGGGACCTACGAGCAGTACTTC.

CDR3 residues: CASSVTGGLDYGYTF. The CDR3 DNA follows: TGCGCCAGCAGCGTGACAGGGGGCCTAGATTATGGCTACACCTTC. The chain links TRBV5-1 to TRBJ1-2, with TRBD1 matching over 10 bases. The J segment lost 5 bases and the V segment lost 4 bases, leaving 8 bases of the junction unmatched. The CDR3 is 15 residues long. CDR1 is SGHRS and CDR2 is YFSETQ in the germline V gene.

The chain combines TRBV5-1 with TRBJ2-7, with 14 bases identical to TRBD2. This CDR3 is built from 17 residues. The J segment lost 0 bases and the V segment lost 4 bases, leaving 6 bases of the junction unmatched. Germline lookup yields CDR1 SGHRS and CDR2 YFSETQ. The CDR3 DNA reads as TGCGCCAGCAGCCGGGGACTAGCGGGGGAGCTCTCCTACGAGCAGTACTTC. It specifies CASSRGLAGELSYEQYF. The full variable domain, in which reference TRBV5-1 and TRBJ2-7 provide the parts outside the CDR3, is KAGVTQTPRYLIKTRGQQVTLSCSPISGHRSVSWYQQTPGQGLQFLFEYFSETQRNKGNFPGRFSGRQFSNSRSEMNVSTLELGDSALYLCASSRGLAGELSYEQYFGPGTRLTVT.

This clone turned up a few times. The CDR3 loop reads CASHLSGGSGYTF. DNA of the CDR3: TGTGCCAGTCATCTGTCGGGGGGCTCTGGCTACACCTTC. The J gene is TRBJ1-2, the V gene TRBV19; possible D gene TRBD1, 6 bases. Trimming took 8 bases from V and 7 from J, leaving 17 bases between them. Germline V gives CDR1 LNHDA, CDR2 SQIVND (reference sequence). This CDR3 is built from 13 residues.

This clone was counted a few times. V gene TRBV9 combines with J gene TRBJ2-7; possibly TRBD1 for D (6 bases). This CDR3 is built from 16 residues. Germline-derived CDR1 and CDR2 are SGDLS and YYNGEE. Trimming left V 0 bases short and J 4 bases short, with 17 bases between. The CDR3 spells CASSVVSPGHKYEQYF. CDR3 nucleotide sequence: TGTGCCAGCAGCGTAGTAAGTCCGGGACACAAGTACGAGCAGTACTTC.

DNA of the CDR3: TGCGCCAGCAGTCCCCTGAGGGGGGGTGGCTACACCTTC. This sequence encodes CASSPLRGGGYTF. V gene TRBV23-1 combines with J gene TRBJ1-2; a weak D match, TRBD1 (6 bases). TRBV23-1 is an ORF for which the function is uncertain. The CDR3 loop spans 13 amino acids. Trimming removed 4 bases at V and 7 bases at J, with 13 bases between.